This note documents a single TCR beta chain sequence. Its cognate antigen is unknown. These data belong to a study of lymphopenia after photon versus proton radiotherapy. The method was immunoSEQ multiplex PCR; TCRdb's version includes in-frame clones alone and lacks a portion of them. The data hold roughly 57,000 clones, with around 82% observed a single time. V lost 7 bases and J 7 bases, leaving 11 bases between the germline ends. Looked up from germline, CDR1 is LNHDA and CDR2 is SQIVND (reference sequence). The CDR3 is 12 amino acids. The study, taken as a whole, reports: In patients who died, overall survival fell as post-nadir TCR diversity dropped more.

The V and J genes are TRBV19 and TRBJ1-5; D unclear. The material sequenced was peripheral blood, taken from a patient treated with photon-based radiotherapy. The TCR comes from a man between 45 and 60 years old with gastric cancer. The CDR3 sequence: CASTLGWQPQHF. The CDR3 coding sequence is TGTGCCAGTACCCTCGGGTGGCAGCCCCAGCATTTT.